This paragraph covers one TCR beta chain sequence. Germline lookup yields CDR1 LGHNA and CDR2 YSLEER. Trimming left V 0 bases short and J 4 bases short, with 4 bases between. CDR3 size: 13 residues. The data derive from a study of blood T cell repertoires in COVID-19. Produced via immunoSEQ multiplex PCR; TCRdb's table is partial and in-frame only. Of about 150,000 clones listed, 88% are singletons. Adults between about 18 and 95 years of age took part from 20 to 25 US areas. The clonotype originates from a woman aged 50 to 65 who had recovered from COVID-19. The sample was PBMCs or T cells enriched from blood (not recorded which). The chain is built from TRBV4-3 and TRBJ1-5; D is uncertain. CDR3 sequence: CASSQDLNQPQHF. For the CDR3, the DNA is TGCGCCAGCAGCCAAGACCTTAATCAGCCCCAGCATTTT.